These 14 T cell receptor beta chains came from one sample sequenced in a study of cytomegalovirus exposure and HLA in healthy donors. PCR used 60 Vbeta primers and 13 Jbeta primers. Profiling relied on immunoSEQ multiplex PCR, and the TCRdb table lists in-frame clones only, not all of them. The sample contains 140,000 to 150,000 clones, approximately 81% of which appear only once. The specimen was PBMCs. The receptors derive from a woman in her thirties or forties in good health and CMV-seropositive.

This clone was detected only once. DNA for the CDR3: TGTGCCAGTATGGACAGTTCGGCGGGGGAGCTGTTTTTT. It codes for CASMDSSAGELFF. The V and J genes are TRBV19 and TRBJ2-2; D may be TRBD1 (6 bases). Trimming left V 7 bases short and J 8 bases short, with 14 bases between. This CDR3 has 13 amino acids. The germline CDR1 and CDR2 sequences are LNHDA and SQIVND (reference sequence).

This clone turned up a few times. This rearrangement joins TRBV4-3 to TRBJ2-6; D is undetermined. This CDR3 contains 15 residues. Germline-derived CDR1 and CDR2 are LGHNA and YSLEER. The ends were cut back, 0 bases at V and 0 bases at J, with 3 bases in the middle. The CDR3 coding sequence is TGCGCCAGCAGCCAAGACAACTCTGGGGCCAACGTCCTGACTTTC. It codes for CASSQDNSGANVLTF.

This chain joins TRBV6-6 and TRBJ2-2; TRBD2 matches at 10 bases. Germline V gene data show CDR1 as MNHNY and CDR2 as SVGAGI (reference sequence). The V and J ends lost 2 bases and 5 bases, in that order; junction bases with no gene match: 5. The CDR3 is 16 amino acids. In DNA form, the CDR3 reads TGTGCCAGCAGTTACGGGCTAGCGGGAGCTACCGGGGAGCTGTTTTTT. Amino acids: CASSYGLAGATGELFF.

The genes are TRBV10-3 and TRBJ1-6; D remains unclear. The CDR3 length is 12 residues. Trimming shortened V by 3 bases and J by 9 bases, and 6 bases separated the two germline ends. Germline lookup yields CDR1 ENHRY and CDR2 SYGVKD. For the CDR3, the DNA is TGTGCCATCAGTGATTTCGGTTCACCCCTCCACTTT. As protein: CAISDFGSPLHF.

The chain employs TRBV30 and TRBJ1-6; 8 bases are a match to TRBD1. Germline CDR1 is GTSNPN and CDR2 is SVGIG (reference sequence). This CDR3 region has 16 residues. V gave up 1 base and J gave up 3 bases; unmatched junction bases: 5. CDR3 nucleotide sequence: TGTGCCTGGAGTGGAGACAGGGGCGTCTATAATTCACCCCTCCACTTT. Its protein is CAWSGDRGVYNSPLHF.

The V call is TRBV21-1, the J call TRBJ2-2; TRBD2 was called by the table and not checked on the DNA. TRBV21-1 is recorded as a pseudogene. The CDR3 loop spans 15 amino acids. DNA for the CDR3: TGTGCCAGCAGCACTAGCGGGAGGTGCACCGGGGAGCTGTTTTTT. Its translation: CASSTSGRCTGELFF.

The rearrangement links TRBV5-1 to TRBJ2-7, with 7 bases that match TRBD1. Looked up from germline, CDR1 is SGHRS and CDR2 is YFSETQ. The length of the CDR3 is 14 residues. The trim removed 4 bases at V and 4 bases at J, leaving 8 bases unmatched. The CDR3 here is CASSLRQGQYEQYF. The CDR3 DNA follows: TGCGCCAGCAGCCTGAGACAGGGTCAATACGAGCAGTACTTC.

CDR3 sequence reads: CASSRAGVETQYF. CDR3 DNA sequence: TGTGCCAGCAGCAGAGCGGGGGTGGAGACCCAGTACTTC. The chain uses TRBV7-3 and TRBJ2-5; 8 bases match TRBD2. The CDR3 consists of 13 residues. Germline values: CDR1 SGHTA, CDR2 FQGTGA. V gave up 5 bases and J gave up 5 bases; unmatched junction bases: 4.

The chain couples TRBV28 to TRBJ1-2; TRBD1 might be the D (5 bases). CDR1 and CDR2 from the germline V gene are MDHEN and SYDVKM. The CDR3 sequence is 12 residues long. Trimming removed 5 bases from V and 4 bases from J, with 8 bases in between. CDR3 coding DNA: TGTGCCAGCAGTCCCGACAGCTATGGCTACACCTTC. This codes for CASSPDSYGYTF.

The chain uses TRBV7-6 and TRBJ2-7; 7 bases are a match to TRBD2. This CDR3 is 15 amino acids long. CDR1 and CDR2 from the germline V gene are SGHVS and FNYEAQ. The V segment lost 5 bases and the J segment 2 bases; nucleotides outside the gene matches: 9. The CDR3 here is CASSKEAGRAYEQYF. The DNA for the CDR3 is TGTGCCAGCAGCAAGGAAGCAGGGAGGGCCTACGAGCAGTACTTC.

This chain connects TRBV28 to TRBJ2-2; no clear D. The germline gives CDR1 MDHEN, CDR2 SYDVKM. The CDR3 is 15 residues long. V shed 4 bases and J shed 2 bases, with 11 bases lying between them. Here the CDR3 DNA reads TGTGCCAGCAGTTACAGCTCCCTAAACACCGGGGAGCTGTTTTTT. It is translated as CASSYSSLNTGELFF.

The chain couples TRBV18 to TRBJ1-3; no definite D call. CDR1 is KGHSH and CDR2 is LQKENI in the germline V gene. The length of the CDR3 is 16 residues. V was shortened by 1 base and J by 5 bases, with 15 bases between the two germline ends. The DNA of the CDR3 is TGTGCCAGCTCACCACTTAACTTCACCTACCGAAACACCATATATTTT. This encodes CASSPLNFTYRNTIYF.

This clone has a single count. CDR3: CASSLTGLITDTQYF. In DNA form, the CDR3 reads TGCGCCAGCAGCTTGACAGGGCTAATCACAGATACGCAGTATTTT. This chain uses TRBV5-1 with TRBJ2-3; a possible D gene is TRBD1 (6 bases). The germline V gene has CDR1 SGHRS and CDR2 YFSETQ. The V end was cut by 1 base, the J end by 2 bases, with 11 bases between. The CDR3 sequence is 15 residues long.

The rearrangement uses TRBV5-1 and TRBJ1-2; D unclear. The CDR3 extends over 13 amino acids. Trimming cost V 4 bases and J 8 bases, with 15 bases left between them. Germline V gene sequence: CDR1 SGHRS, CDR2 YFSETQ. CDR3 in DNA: TGCGCCAGCAGCCCCGGTAATAGCCCGGGCTACACCTTC. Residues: CASSPGNSPGYTF.